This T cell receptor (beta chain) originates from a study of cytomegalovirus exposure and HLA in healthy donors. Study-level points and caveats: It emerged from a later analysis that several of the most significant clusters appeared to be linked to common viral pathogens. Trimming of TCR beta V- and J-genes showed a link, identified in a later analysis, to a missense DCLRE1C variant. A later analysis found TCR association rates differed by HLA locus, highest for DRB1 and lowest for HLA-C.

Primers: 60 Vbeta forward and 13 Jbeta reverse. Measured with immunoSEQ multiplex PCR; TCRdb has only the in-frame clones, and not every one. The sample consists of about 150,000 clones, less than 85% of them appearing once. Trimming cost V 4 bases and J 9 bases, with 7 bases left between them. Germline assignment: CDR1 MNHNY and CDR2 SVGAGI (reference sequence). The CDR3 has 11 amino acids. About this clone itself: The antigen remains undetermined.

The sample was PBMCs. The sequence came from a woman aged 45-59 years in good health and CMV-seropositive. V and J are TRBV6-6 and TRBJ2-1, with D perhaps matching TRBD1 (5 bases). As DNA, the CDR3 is TGTGCCAGCAGTTCAAGGGGTGAGCAGTTCTTC. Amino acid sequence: CASSSRGEQFF.